A single sample gave rise to the 18 T cell receptor beta chains below, sequenced in a study of control samples from healthy donors and cancer patients. Sequencing was performed with immunoSEQ multiplex PCR; in TCRdb, only in-frame clones are kept and a portion is missing. The sample lists roughly 76,000 clones, 94% occurring once. The sequencing input was blood. The receptors originated from a woman aged 40 to 49 in good health.

The table lists this clone with a count of one. This sequence joins TRBV5-4 and TRBJ2-1; 8 nucleotides align to TRBD2. This CDR3 has 16 amino acids. Germline V gene sequence: CDR1 SGHNT, CDR2 YYREEE (reference sequence). The V gene end was trimmed by 4 bases and the J gene end by 7 bases; junction bases not matched to a gene: 13. The CDR3 DNA follows: TGTGCCAGCAGCCCCCGTGGCGGGAGGACTACAAATGAGCAGTTCTTC. It codes for CASSPRGGRTTNEQFF.

The rearrangement joins TRBV24-1 to TRBJ2-1; tentatively, D is TRBD1 (5 bases). Germline V lookup: CDR1 KGHDR, CDR2 SFDVKD. The germline V and J ends were trimmed by 4 bases and 0 bases, with 9 bases remaining between them. This CDR3 has 15 residues. For the CDR3, the DNA is TGTGCCACCAGTGAAGGGGTGTACTCCTACAATGAGCAGTTCTTC. This codes for CATSEGVYSYNEQFF.

The J gene is TRBJ2-5, the V gene TRBV6-2 or TRBV6-3, with 11 bases aligning to TRBD2. The germline V gene encodes CDR1 MNHEY and CDR2 SVGEGT. The CDR3 is 18 residues long. V was pared by 6 bases and J by 5 bases, with 17 bases of the junction left unmatched. The CDR3 DNA reads as TGTGCCAGCAGCCTGAGACCGAATAGCGGGAGGGCCTCGGAGACCCAGTACTTC. It codes for CASSLRPNSGRASETQYF.

This chain uses TRBV3-1 (or the pseudogene TRBV3-2) with TRBJ1-3; D not certain. This CDR3 region has 19 residues. Germline values: CDR1 LGHDT, CDR2 YNNKEL (reference sequence). The V end lost 0 bases, the J end lost 1 base, and 19 bases lay between the germline ends. The CDR3, as DNA: TGTGCCAGCAGCCAAGAAGGTGCACAGCATCGGCTGTCTGGAAACACCATATATTTT. It translates to CASSQEGAQHRLSGNTIYF.

The gene calls are TRBV7-8 and TRBJ1-1, with D unresolved. This CDR3 has 12 residues. V gave up 4 bases and J gave up 5 bases, with 8 bases separating them. From germline, CDR1 is SGHVS and CDR2 FQNEAQ. The CDR3 sequence: CASSYTRTEAFF. The CDR3 DNA sequence: TGTGCCAGCAGCTATACCCGGACTGAAGCTTTCTTT. Supplemented by reference TRBV7-8 and TRBJ1-1, the full variable domain reads GAGVSQSPRYKVAKRGQDVALRCDPISGHVSLFWYQQALGQGPEFLTYFQNEAQLDKSGLPSDRFFAERPEGSVSTLKIQRTQQEDSAVYLCASSYTRTEAFFGQGTRLTVV.

The chain has TRBV10-1 and TRBJ1-1; D uncertain. Trimming took 0 bases from V and 5 from J, leaving 13 bases between them. The CDR3 extends over 15 amino acids. Germline CDR1 WNHNN, CDR2 SYGVQD (reference sequence). The CDR3 nucleotides are TGCGCCAGCAGTGAGTCTGCGGGAAGTAGGACTGAAGCTTTCTTT. It encodes CASSESAGSRTEAFF.

This chain joins TRBV3-1 (or the pseudogene TRBV3-2) and TRBJ2-7; D remains ambiguous. CDR1 and CDR2 from the germline V gene are LGHDT and YNNKEL (reference sequence). V gave up 1 base and J gave up 5 bases, with 18 bases separating them. This CDR3 has 16 amino acids. In DNA form, the CDR3 reads TGTGCCAGCAGCCAAGGTTTGCCCCGTTTCACGGACGAGCAGTACTTC. Protein product: CASSQGLPRFTDEQYF.

The chain employs TRBV19 and TRBJ2-7, with 10 bases aligning to TRBD2. This CDR3 has 15 amino acids. Germline V gene lookup returns CDR1 LNHDA and CDR2 SQIVND (reference sequence). Losses at the gene ends were 10 bases for V and 5 bases for J; bases not matched to a gene: 14. CDR3: CATTRPEAGGNEQYF. In DNA form, the CDR3 reads TGTGCCACTACGCGACCGGAAGCGGGAGGGAACGAGCAGTACTTC.

This sequence joins TRBV6-5 and TRBJ1-1; TRBD1 is a possible D gene (5 bases). The CDR3 has 15 amino acids. Germline values: CDR1 MNHEY, CDR2 SVGAGI. The V end lost 0 bases, the J end lost 4 bases, and 12 bases lay between the germline ends. The CDR3 DNA reads TGTGCCAGCAGTTACTCGTTGAGGGGAGGCACTGAAGCTTTCTTT. It translates to CASSYSLRGGTEAFF.

The chain uses TRBV4-2 and TRBJ1-1; 7 bases align to TRBD1. The germline gives CDR1 LGHNA, CDR2 YNFKEQ. CDR3 length equals 15 residues. V shed 4 bases, J shed 4 bases, and the junction held 9 bases outside the gene matches. The CDR3 spells CASSPVRGEGTEAFF. The CDR3 bases are TGTGCCAGCAGCCCCGTCAGGGGGGAGGGCACTGAAGCTTTCTTT.

The chain uses TRBV5-6 and TRBJ1-2; maybe TRBD1 (5 bases). Trimming shortened V by 2 bases and J by 1 base, and 9 bases separated the two germline ends. Germline CDR1 SGHDT, CDR2 YYEEEE. CDR3 length equals 14 residues. Here the CDR3 DNA reads TGTGCCAGCAGCTTTGGGGGAATTAACTATGGCTACACCTTC. It yields the protein CASSFGGINYGYTF.

The chain carries TRBV4-3 and TRBJ2-7; D gene unclear. The CDR3 loop spans 13 amino acids. V shed 1 base and J shed 7 bases, with 11 bases lying between them. Germline loops: CDR1 LGHNA, CDR2 YSLEER. The CDR3 DNA follows: TGCGCCAGCAGCCAAGTTACGCTCGGTGAGCAGTACTTC. Translation: CASSQVTLGEQYF.

The chain couples TRBV23-1 to TRBJ1-1; D unclear. TRBV23-1 has ORF status, its function being uncertain. This CDR3 comprises 18 residues. Trimming removed 4 bases from V and 0 bases from J, with 21 bases in between. CDR3 coding DNA: TGCGCCAGCAGTCTAGTCAGACTCTTGAAATTCATGAACACTGAAGCTTTCTTT. Amino acid sequence: CASSLVRLLKFMNTEAFF.

CDR3 coding DNA: TGTGCCAGCAGCCCCACTAGCGGGGGATCCACCGGGGAGCTGTTTTTT. Protein sequence: CASSPTSGGSTGELFF. The V call is TRBV7-8, the J call TRBJ2-2; TRBD2 matches at 11 bases. The junction had 6 bases not matched to a gene; V was cut back by 5 bases and J by 4 bases. This CDR3 comprises 16 residues. CDR1 is SGHVS and CDR2 is FQNEAQ in the germline V gene.

The V gene is TRBV19, the J gene TRBJ1-5; 7 nucleotides line up with TRBD1. Unmatched junction bases numbered 4, after V lost 6 bases and J lost 2 bases. Germline loops: CDR1 LNHDA, CDR2 SQIVND (reference sequence). There are 14 residues in the CDR3. CDR3 amino acids: CASRITGGNQPQHF. The CDR3 nucleotides read TGTGCCAGTAGGATTACAGGGGGCAATCAGCCCCAGCATTTT.

This CDR3 reads CATSRVVHRSPDTQYF. The CDR3 DNA reads as TGTGCCACCAGCAGAGTAGTCCACCGCAGTCCGGATACGCAGTATTTT. The J gene is TRBJ2-3, the V gene TRBV15, with D hard to call. The CDR3 spans 16 residues. CDR1 LNHNV and CDR2 YYDKDF come from the germline V gene (reference sequence). V dropped 1 base and J dropped 6 bases, with 17 bases sitting between them. Full variable domain (outside the CDR3, taken from reference TRBV15 and TRBJ2-3): DAMVIQNPRYQVTQFGKPVTLSCSQTLNHNVMYWYQQKSSQAPKLLFHYYDKDFNNEADTPDNFQSRRPNTSFCFLDIRSPGLGDTAMYLCATSRVVHRSPDTQYFGPGTRLTVL.

The V gene is TRBV30, the J gene TRBJ2-7; 14 positions match TRBD2. The CDR3 runs 15 residues. Germline assignment: CDR1 GTSNPN and CDR2 SVGIG (reference sequence). Germline trimming cut 3 bases from V and 2 bases from J; bases unmatched to any gene: 3. The CDR3 loop is CAWRTSGGATYEQYF. DNA of the CDR3: TGTGCCTGGAGGACTAGCGGGGGGGCCACCTACGAGCAGTACTTC.

J is TRBJ1-2 and V is TRBV6-1; D call uncertain. Per germline, CDR1 MNHNS and CDR2 SASEGT. The ends were cut back, 3 bases at V and 4 bases at J, with 12 bases in the middle. The CDR3 covers 14 residues. The CDR3 region is CASSEGGIGYGYTF. The CDR3 DNA reads TGTGCCAGCAGTGAGGGAGGGATTGGCTATGGCTACACCTTC.